One sample yielded the 2 T cell receptor beta chains listed below, sequenced in a study of early T cells in non-severe SARS-CoV-2 infection. In TCRdb, the 5' RACE reads were re-called with MiXCR into one record per CDR3 protein. The table shows 50,000 to 80,000 distinct CDR3 sequences, with less than 5% occurring only once. The sample consisted of whole blood. The receptors were gathered from an adult who was a healthcare worker with PCR-confirmed SARS-CoV-2 infection or an uninfected control (not recorded which).

This clonotype was seen repeatedly, ten times or more. The CDR3 region is CASSELSYEQYF. CDR3 DNA: TGTGCCAGCAGTGAACTCTCCTACGAGCAGTACTTC. The chain carries TRBV6-1 and TRBJ2-7, with no clear D. Trimming stripped 2 bases from V and 0 bases from J, with 2 bases between. Germline CDR1 MNHNS, CDR2 SASEGT. This CDR3 is 12 amino acids long.

The rearrangement links TRBV7-6 to TRBJ2-3; 10 bases fit TRBD1. Germline-derived CDR1 and CDR2 are SGHVS and FNYEAQ. The CDR3 has 15 amino acids. J gave up 7 bases and V 2 bases, and 6 bases lay outside the gene matches. The CDR3 is CASSLIGQGVNTQYF. CDR3 nucleotides: TGTGCCAGCAGCTTAATTGGACAGGGGGTAAATACGCAGTATTTT.